This T cell receptor (beta chain) emerged from a study of shared clonotypes between healthy human individuals. In the source study's methods: Junction-only sequences produced by ImmunoSEQ had no quality scores, so filtering differed. Measured with immunoSEQ multiplex PCR; TCRdb has only the in-frame clones, and not every one. V and J calls and clone size are as listed in that table; D and trimming were resolved from the DNA. The data hold around 350,000 clones, with over 70% observed a single time. Of note for this clone: Antigen unknown.

General study points: A handful of donors held around 5% of naive CD4 clonotypes in common.

The source material was memory CD4+ T cells sorted from blood. Subset described: CD45RA-negative fraction. This TCR derives from a man under 40 in good health.

The chain's CDR3 is CASSDTSGNEKLFF. The CDR3 bases are TGTGCCAGTAGTGATACGTCAGGGAATGAAAAACTGTTTTTT. This rearrangement joins TRBV19 to TRBJ1-4; possible D gene TRBD1, 5 bases. The CDR3 sequence is 14 residues long. Trimming stripped 5 bases from V and 5 bases from J, with 12 bases between. Germline V CDR1 and CDR2: LNHDA, SQIVND (reference sequence).